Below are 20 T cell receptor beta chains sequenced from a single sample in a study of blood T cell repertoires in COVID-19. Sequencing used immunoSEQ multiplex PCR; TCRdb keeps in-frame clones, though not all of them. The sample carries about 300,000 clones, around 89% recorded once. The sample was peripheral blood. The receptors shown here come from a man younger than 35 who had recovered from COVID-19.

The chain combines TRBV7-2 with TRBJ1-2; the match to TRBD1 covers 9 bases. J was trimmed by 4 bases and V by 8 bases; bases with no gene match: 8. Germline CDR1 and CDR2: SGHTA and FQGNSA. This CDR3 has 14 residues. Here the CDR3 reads CASLTGTGIYGYTF. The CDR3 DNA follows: TGTGCCAGCCTAACCGGGACAGGGATCTATGGCTACACCTTC.

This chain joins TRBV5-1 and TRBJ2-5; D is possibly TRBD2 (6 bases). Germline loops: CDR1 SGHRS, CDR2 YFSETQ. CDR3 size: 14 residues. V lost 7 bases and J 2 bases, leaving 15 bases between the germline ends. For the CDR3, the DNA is TGCGCCAGCGGACGGAGGGGACCACAAGAGACCCAGTACTTC. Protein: CASGRRGPQETQYF.

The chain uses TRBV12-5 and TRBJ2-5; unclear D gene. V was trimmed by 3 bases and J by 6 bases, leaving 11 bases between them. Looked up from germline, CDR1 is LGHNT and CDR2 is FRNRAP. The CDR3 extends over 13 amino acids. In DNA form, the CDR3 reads TGTGCTAGTGGTTTTGCCGGGTGGAAGACCCAGTACTTC. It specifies CASGFAGWKTQYF.

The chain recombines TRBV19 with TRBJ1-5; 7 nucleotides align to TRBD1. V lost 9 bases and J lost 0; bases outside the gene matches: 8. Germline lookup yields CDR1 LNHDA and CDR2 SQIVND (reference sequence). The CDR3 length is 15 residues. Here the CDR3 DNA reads TGTGCCAGCCAGGGGACAGCTCATAGCAATCAGCCCCAGCATTTT. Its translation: CASQGTAHSNQPQHF.

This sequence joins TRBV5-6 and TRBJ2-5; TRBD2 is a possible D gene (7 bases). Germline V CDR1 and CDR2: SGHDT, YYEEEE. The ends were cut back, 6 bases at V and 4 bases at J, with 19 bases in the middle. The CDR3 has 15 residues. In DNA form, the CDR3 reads TGTGCCAGCATCCACAAGGGAGGGGGGAGAGAGACCCAGTACTTC. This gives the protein CASIHKGGGRETQYF.

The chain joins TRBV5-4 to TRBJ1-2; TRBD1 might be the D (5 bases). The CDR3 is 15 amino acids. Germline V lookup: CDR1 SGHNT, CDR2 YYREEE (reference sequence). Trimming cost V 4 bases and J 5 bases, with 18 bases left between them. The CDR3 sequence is CASSPGHGGGYGYTF. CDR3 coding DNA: TGTGCCAGCAGCCCGGGGCACGGGGGAGGGTATGGCTACACCTTC.

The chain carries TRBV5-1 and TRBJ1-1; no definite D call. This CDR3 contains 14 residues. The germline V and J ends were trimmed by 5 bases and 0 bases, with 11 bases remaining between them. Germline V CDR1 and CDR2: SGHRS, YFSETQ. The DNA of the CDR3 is TGCGCCAGCAGACAAGACAACTTGAACACTGAAGCTTTCTTT. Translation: CASRQDNLNTEAFF. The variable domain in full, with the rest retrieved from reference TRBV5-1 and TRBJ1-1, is KAGVTQTPRYLIKTRGQQVTLSCSPISGHRSVSWYQQTPGQGLQFLFEYFSETQRNKGNFPGRFSGRQFSNSRSEMNVSTLELGDSALYLCASRQDNLNTEAFFGQGTRLTVV.

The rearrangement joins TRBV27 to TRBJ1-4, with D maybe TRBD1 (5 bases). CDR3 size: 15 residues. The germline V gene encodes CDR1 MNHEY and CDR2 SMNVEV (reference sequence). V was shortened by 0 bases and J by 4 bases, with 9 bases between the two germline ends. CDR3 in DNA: TGTGCCAGCAGTTTATCCGGGGGACTTAATGAAAAACTGTTTTTT. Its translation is CASSLSGGLNEKLFF. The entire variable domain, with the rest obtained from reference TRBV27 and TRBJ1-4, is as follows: EAQVTQNPRYLITVTGKKLTVTCSQNMNHEYMSWYRQDPGLGLRQIYYSMNVEVTDKGDVPEGYKVSRKEKRNFPLILESPSPNQTSLYFCASSLSGGLNEKLFFGSGTQLSVL.

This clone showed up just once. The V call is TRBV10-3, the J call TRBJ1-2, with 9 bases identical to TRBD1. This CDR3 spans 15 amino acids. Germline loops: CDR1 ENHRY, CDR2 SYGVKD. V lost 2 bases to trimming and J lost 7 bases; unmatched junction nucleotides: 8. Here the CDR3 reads CAISEPNRGQGGYTF. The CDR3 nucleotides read TGTGCCATCAGTGAGCCCAACAGGGGGCAGGGTGGCTACACCTTC.

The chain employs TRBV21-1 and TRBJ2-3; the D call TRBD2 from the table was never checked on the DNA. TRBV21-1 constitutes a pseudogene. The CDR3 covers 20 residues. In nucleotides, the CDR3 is TGTGCCAGCAGCAAAGGACCCAGACCGGAGGGGAGGAGTGGGACAGATACGCAGTATTTT. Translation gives CASSKGPRPEGRSGTDTQYF.

The CDR3 reads CASSHGTVDPEAFF. CDR3 DNA: TGTGCCAGCAGCCACGGGACAGTGGACCCTGAAGCTTTCTTT. The chain joins TRBV11-3 to TRBJ1-1; TRBD1 matches 7 bases. V trimming: 5 bases; J trimming: 6 bases; junction bases outside the gene matches: 9. Germline V CDR1 and CDR2: SGHNT, YENEEA. The CDR3 runs to 14 residues.

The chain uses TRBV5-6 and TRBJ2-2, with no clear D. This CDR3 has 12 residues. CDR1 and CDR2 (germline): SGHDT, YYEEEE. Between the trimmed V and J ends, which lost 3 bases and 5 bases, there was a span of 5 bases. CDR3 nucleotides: TGTGCCAGCAGCTACGCGACCGGGGAGCTGTTTTTT. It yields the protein CASSYATGELFF.

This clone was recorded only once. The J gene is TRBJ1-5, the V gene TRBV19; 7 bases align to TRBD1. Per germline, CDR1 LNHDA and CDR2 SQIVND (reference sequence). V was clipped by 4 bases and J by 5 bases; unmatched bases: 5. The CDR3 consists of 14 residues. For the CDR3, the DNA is TGTGCCAGTAGTAGCATGACAGGGTATCAGCCCCAGCATTTT. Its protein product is CASSSMTGYQPQHF.

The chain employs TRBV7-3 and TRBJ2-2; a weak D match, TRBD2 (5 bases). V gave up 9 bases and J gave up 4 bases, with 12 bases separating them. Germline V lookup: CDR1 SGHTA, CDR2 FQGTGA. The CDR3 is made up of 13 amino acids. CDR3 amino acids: CASSGLSTGELFF. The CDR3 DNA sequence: TGTGCCAGTTCCGGACTCTCCACCGGGGAGCTGTTTTTT.

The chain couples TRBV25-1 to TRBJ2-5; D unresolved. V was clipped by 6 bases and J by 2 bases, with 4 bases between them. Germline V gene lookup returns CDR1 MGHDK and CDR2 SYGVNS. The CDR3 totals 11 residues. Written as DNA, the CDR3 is TGTGCCAGCAGCGCGCAAGAGACCCAGTACTTC. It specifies CASSAQETQYF. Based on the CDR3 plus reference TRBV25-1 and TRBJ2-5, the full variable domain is EADIYQTPRYLVIGTGKKITLECSQTMGHDKMYWYQQDPGMELHLIHYSYGVNSTEKGDLSSESTVSRIRTEHFPLTLESARPSHTSQYLCASSAQETQYFGPGTRLLVL.

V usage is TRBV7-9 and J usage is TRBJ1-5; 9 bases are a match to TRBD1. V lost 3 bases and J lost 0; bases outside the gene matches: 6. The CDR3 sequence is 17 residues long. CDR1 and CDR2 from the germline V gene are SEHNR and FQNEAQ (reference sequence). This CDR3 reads CASSLGQGLYSNQPQHF. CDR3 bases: TGTGCCAGCAGCTTGGGACAGGGACTTTATAGCAATCAGCCCCAGCATTTT.

The CDR3 loop reads CASSSRTSGAYEQYF. The CDR3 DNA follows: TGTGCCAGCAGCTCCCGGACTAGCGGCGCCTACGAGCAGTACTTC. The rearrangement links TRBV11-2 to TRBJ2-7, with TRBD2 identical over 10 bases. The CDR3 runs to 15 residues. Germline-derived CDR1 and CDR2 are SGHAT and FQNNGV. Losses at the gene ends were 4 bases for V and 2 bases for J; bases not matched to a gene: 5. The variable domain in full, with the rest retrieved from reference TRBV11-2 and TRBJ2-7, is EAGVAQSPRYKIIEKRQSVAFWCNPISGHATLYWYQQILGQGPKLLIQFQNNGVVDDSQLPKDRFSAERLKGVDSTLKIQPAKLEDSAVYLCASSSRTSGAYEQYFGPGTRLTVT.

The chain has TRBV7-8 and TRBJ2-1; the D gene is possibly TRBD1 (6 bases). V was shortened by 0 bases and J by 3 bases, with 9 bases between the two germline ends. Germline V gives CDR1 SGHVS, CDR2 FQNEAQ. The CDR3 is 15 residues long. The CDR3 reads CASSLAWGRYNEQFF. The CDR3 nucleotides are TGTGCCAGCAGCTTAGCTTGGGGGCGCTACAATGAGCAGTTCTTC.

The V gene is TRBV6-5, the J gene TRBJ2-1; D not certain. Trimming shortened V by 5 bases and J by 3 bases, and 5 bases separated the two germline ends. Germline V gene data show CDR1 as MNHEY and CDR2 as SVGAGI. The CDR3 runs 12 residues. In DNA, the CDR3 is TGTGCCAGCAGTCTCCTCTACAATGAGCAGTTCTTC. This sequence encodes CASSLLYNEQFF.

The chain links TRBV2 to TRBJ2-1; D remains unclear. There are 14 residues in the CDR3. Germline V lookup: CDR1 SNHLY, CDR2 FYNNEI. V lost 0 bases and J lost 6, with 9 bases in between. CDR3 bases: TGTGCCAGCAGTGAAGCCCTCCGGGTCAATGAGCAGTTCTTC. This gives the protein CASSEALRVNEQFF.